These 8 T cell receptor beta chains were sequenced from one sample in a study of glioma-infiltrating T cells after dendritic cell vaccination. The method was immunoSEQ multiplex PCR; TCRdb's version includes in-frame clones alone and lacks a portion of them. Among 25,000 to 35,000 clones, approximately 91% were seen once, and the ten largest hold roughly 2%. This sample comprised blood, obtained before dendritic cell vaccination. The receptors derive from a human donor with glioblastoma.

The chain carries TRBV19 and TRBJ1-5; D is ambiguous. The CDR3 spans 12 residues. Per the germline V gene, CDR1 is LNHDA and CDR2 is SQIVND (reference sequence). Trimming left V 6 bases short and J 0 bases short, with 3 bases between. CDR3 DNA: TGTGCCAGTAGCCTTAGCAATCAGCCCCAGCATTTT. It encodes CASSLSNQPQHF.

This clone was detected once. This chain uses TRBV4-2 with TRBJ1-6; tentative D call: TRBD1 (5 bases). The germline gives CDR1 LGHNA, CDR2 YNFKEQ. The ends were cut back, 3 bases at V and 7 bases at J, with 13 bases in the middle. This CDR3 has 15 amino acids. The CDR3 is CASSHDRGRNSPLHF. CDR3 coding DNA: TGTGCCAGCAGCCATGACCGGGGGAGAAATTCACCCCTCCACTTT.

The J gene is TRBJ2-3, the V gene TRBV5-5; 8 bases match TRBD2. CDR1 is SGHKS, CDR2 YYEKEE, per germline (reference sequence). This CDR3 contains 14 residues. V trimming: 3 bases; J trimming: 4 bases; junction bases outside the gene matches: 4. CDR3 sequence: CASSSGLGPDTQYF. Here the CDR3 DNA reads TGTGCCAGCAGCTCGGGACTAGGCCCAGATACGCAGTATTTT.

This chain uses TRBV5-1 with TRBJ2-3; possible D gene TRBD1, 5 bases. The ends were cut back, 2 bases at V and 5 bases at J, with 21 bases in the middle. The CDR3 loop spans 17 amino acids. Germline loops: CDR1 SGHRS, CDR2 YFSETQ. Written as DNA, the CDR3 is TGCGCCAGCAGCTTTCCCTTACAGGAGATCATGGGAGATACGCAGTATTTT. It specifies CASSFPLQEIMGDTQYF. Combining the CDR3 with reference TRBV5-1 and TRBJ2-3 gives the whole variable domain KAGVTQTPRYLIKTRGQQVTLSCSPISGHRSVSWYQQTPGQGLQFLFEYFSETQRNKGNFPGRFSGRQFSNSRSEMNVSTLELGDSALYLCASSFPLQEIMGDTQYFGPGTRLTVL.

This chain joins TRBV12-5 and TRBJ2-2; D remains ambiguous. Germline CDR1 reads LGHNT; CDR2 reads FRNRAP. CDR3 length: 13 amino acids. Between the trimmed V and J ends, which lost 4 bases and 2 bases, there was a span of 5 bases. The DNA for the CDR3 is TGTGCTAGTGGTTGGCTTAACACCGGGGAGCTGTTTTTT. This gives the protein CASGWLNTGELFF.

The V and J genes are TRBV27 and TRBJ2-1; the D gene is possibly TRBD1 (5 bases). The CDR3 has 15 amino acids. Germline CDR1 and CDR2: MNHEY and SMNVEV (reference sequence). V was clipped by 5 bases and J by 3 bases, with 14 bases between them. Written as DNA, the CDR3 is TGTGCCAGCAGTCCCAGGACACTCCGCTACAATGAGCAGTTCTTC. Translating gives CASSPRTLRYNEQFF.

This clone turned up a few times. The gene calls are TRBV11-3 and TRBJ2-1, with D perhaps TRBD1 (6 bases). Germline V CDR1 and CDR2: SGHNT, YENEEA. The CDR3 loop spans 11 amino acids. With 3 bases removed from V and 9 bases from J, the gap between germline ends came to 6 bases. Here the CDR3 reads CASSFRGEQFF. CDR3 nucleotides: TGTGCCAGCAGCTTCAGGGGTGAGCAGTTCTTC.

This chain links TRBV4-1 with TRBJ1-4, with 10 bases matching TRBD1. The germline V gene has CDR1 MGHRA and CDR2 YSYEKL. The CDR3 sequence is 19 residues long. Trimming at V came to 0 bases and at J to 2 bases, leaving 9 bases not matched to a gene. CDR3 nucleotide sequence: TGCGCCAGCAGCCAAGATCGGTACGGGACAGGGGTCACTAATGAAAAACTGTTTTTT. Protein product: CASSQDRYGTGVTNEKLFF.